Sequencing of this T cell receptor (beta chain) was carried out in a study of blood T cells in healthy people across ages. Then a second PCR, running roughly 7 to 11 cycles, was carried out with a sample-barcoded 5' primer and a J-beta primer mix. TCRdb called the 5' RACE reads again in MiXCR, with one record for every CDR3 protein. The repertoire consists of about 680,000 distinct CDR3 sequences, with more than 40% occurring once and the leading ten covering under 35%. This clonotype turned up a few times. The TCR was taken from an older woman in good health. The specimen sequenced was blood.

CDR3 amino acids: CASSYAGGGSYEQYF. The CDR3 DNA sequence: TGTGCCAGCAGTTATGCTGGCGGGGGCTCCTACGAGCAGTACTTC. The J gene is TRBJ2-7, the V gene TRBV6-5; 7 nucleotides line up with TRBD2. The CDR3 spans 15 residues. J gave up 0 bases and V 3 bases, and 5 bases lay outside the gene matches. CDR1 is MNHEY, CDR2 SVGAGI, per germline.